Below are 27 T cell receptor beta chains sequenced from a single sample in a study of T cell responses to AZD1222 COVID-19 vaccine. Profiled with immunoSEQ multiplex PCR; TCRdb holds only in-frame clones, not every one. The repertoire holds tens of thousands of clones, 88% seen once, with about 7% in the top ten. Specimen: peripheral blood, collected 28 days after the second AZD1222 dose. The receptors derive from an adult who received the AZD1222 COVID-19 vaccine.

The chain has TRBV4-1 and TRBJ1-1, with 7 bases lining up with TRBD1. The V gene's germline CDR1 is MGHRA and CDR2 YSYEKL. The CDR3 has 16 residues. V lost 3 bases and J lost 1; bases outside the gene matches: 8. CDR3 loop: CASSHPGQAENTEAFF. As DNA, the CDR3 is TGCGCCAGCAGCCACCCAGGACAGGCAGAGAACACTGAAGCTTTCTTT.

The chain couples TRBV6-1 to TRBJ1-2; weak D call: TRBD1 (5 bases). V was clipped by 1 base and J by 3 bases, with 6 bases between them. CDR1 and CDR2 from the germline V gene are MNHNS and SASEGT. CDR3 length equals 13 residues. The CDR3 region is CASSEEGHYGYTF. The CDR3 DNA reads TGTGCCAGCAGTGAAGAGGGACACTATGGCTACACCTTC.

CDR3 DNA: TGTGCCAGCAGCTCGAGGACAGGGGCGAGCAATCAGCCCCAGCATTTT. Its protein product is CASSSRTGASNQPQHF. The chain recombines TRBV7-2 with TRBJ1-5; 9 positions agree with TRBD1. The V gene's germline CDR1 is SGHTA and CDR2 FQGNSA. The CDR3 is 16 amino acids. Unmatched junction bases numbered 5, after V lost 4 bases and J lost 1 base.

Only a few counts were recorded for this clone. The chain links TRBV2 to TRBJ2-7, with D possibly TRBD1 on 6 matching bases. V was trimmed by 5 bases and J by 4 bases, leaving 18 bases between them. Germline V gene data show CDR1 as SNHLY and CDR2 as FYNNEI. This CDR3 has 15 amino acids. This chain's CDR3 is CASSSEQGRIYEQYF. The CDR3 nucleotides read TGTGCCAGCAGTTCCGAACAGGGTCGAATATACGAGCAGTACTTC.

The chain combines TRBV5-1 with TRBJ2-1, with 12 positions matching TRBD2. CDR1 and CDR2 (germline): SGHRS, YFSETQ. The CDR3 length is 18 residues. V shed 0 bases and J 1 base; nucleotides not matched to a gene: 5. This CDR3 reads CASSLGLAGVSSYNEQFF. CDR3 bases: TGCGCCAGCAGCTTGGGACTAGCGGGAGTCTCTTCCTACAATGAGCAGTTCTTC. Variable domain in full (rest from reference TRBV5-1 and TRBJ2-1): KAGVTQTPRYLIKTRGQQVTLSCSPISGHRSVSWYQQTPGQGLQFLFEYFSETQRNKGNFPGRFSGRQFSNSRSEMNVSTLELGDSALYLCASSLGLAGVSSYNEQFFGPGTRLTVL.

J is TRBJ2-2 and V is TRBV5-1; 7 bases are a match to TRBD2. The V gene end was trimmed by 4 bases and the J gene end by 1 base; junction bases not matched to a gene: 7. From germline, CDR1 is SGHRS and CDR2 YFSETQ. This CDR3 comprises 16 residues. The CDR3 region is CASSVVGGGNTGELFF. Written as DNA, the CDR3 is TGCGCCAGCAGCGTGGTCGGCGGGGGGAACACCGGGGAGCTGTTTTTT.

Sample share makes this clone medium-sized (0.01 to 0.1%). The chain has TRBV19 and TRBJ1-1; D is undetermined. CDR3 length: 14 amino acids. V was clipped by 1 base and J by 4 bases, with 10 bases between them. Germline V CDR1 and CDR2: LNHDA, SQIVND (reference sequence). DNA of the CDR3: TGTGCCAGTAGTATAGCTGTCTCGGGCACTGAAGCTTTCTTT. It encodes CASSIAVSGTEAFF.

This rearrangement joins TRBV6-5 to TRBJ1-1; 9 bases match TRBD1. With 8 bases clipped from V and 10 bases from J, the junction kept 8 bases outside the gene matches. The germline V gene encodes CDR1 MNHEY and CDR2 SVGAGI. This CDR3 is 12 amino acids long. The CDR3 DNA reads TGTGCCAGCCGGACAGGGGTCTCGGGAGCTTTCTTT. Translating gives CASRTGVSGAFF.

This rearrangement joins TRBV19 to TRBJ2-1, with 12 bases lining up with TRBD2. There are 17 residues in the CDR3. V gave up 4 bases and J gave up 7 bases; unmatched junction bases: 11. The germline V gene has CDR1 LNHDA and CDR2 SQIVND (reference sequence). The CDR3 here is CASSTRRTSGTGNEQFF. As DNA, the CDR3 is TGTGCCAGTAGTACCCGACGGACTAGCGGGACGGGAAATGAGCAGTTCTTC.

This rearrangement joins TRBV24-1 to TRBJ2-5; tentative D call: TRBD2 (5 bases). The CDR3 length is 13 residues. Trimming took 4 bases from V and 5 from J, leaving 10 bases between them. Germline assignment: CDR1 KGHDR and CDR2 SFDVKD. The CDR3 DNA reads TGTGCCACCAGTGACCTAGCAAGGGAGACCCAGTACTTC. It yields the protein CATSDLARETQYF.

Only a few counts were recorded for this clone. The chain has TRBV6-5 and TRBJ1-5, with a tentative D call TRBD1 (6 bases). V lost 3 bases and J lost 7, with 13 bases in between. Germline V gene sequence: CDR1 MNHEY, CDR2 SVGAGI. The CDR3 is 14 residues long. The CDR3 loop reads CASSYHREGQPQHF. For the CDR3, the DNA is TGTGCCAGCAGTTATCACAGGGAGGGACAGCCCCAGCATTTT.

This chain links TRBV25-1 with TRBJ2-2; maybe TRBD1 (5 bases). With 2 bases removed from V and 0 bases from J, the gap between germline ends came to 13 bases. Per germline, CDR1 MGHDK and CDR2 SYGVNS. The CDR3 sequence is 17 residues long. The CDR3 region is CASSEPLGQPNTGELFF. CDR3 coding DNA: TGTGCCAGCAGTGAACCACTCGGACAACCGAACACCGGGGAGCTGTTTTTT. The full variable domain, rest sourced from reference TRBV25-1 and TRBJ2-2, is EADIYQTPRYLVIGTGKKITLECSQTMGHDKMYWYQQDPGMELHLIHYSYGVNSTEKGDLSSESTVSRIRTEHFPLTLESARPSHTSQYLCASSEPLGQPNTGELFFGEGSRLTVL.

In this sample, this clone turned up once. The chain recombines TRBV28 with TRBJ1-2; 9 bases are shared with TRBD1. Per the germline V gene, CDR1 is MDHEN and CDR2 is SYDVKM. V lost 1 base to trimming and J lost 3 bases; unmatched junction nucleotides: 9. The CDR3 loop spans 17 amino acids. The CDR3 DNA reads as TGTGCCAGCAGTTTATTCTCTAGGGACAGGGTAGACTATGGCTACACCTTC. Translating gives CASSLFSRDRVDYGYTF.

V gene TRBV18 combines with J gene TRBJ2-1; TRBD1 aligns across 8 bases. CDR3 length equals 16 residues. Trimming cost V 5 bases and J 2 bases; bases outside gene matches: 8. The germline V gene encodes CDR1 KGHSH and CDR2 LQKENI. This CDR3 is CASSVGRQGTYNEQFF. The CDR3 DNA reads TGTGCCAGCTCAGTGGGAAGACAGGGGACCTACAATGAGCAGTTCTTC. Variable domain in full (rest from reference TRBV18 and TRBJ2-1): NAGVMQNPRHLVRRRGQEARLRCSPMKGHSHVYWYRQLPEEGLKFMVYLQKENIIDESGMPKERFSAEFPKEGPSILRIQQVVRGDSAAYFCASSVGRQGTYNEQFFGPGTRLTVL.

The V and J genes are TRBV4-1 and TRBJ1-1; D perhaps matches TRBD1 (5 bases). Deletions cut 10 bases from V and 5 bases from J, with 20 bases between. Germline V gene data show CDR1 as MGHRA and CDR2 as YSYEKL. The CDR3 is made up of 14 amino acids. The CDR3 here is CATRERPLSTEAFF. DNA of the CDR3: TGCGCCACCAGGGAAAGGCCCCTGAGTACTGAAGCTTTCTTT.

This clone was observed a handful of times. The J gene is TRBJ1-6, the V gene TRBV19; D may be TRBD1 (5 bases). Trimming left V 5 bases short and J 9 bases short, with 14 bases between. Germline V CDR1 and CDR2: LNHDA, SQIVND (reference sequence). This CDR3 has 14 amino acids. CDR3 protein: CASSAGIRRSPLHF. CDR3 in DNA: TGTGCCAGTAGTGCAGGGATCCGCCGTTCACCCCTCCACTTT.

This chain joins TRBV11-2 and TRBJ2-7; D gene ambiguous. The V gene's germline CDR1 is SGHAT and CDR2 FQNNGV. The V end lost 1 base, the J end lost 9 bases, and 10 bases lay between the germline ends. The CDR3 is 12 residues long. The CDR3 coding sequence is TGTGCCAGCAGCTTAGGGGATTTGGGGCAGTACTTC. Translation gives CASSLGDLGQYF.

This chain uses TRBV4-2 with TRBJ2-3; D not resolved. This CDR3 is built from 14 residues. Germline values: CDR1 LGHNA, CDR2 YNFKEQ. The V end was cut by 5 bases, the J end by 3 bases, with 12 bases between. DNA of the CDR3: TGTGCCAGCAGCTCATGGTCGAGGACAGATACGCAGTATTTT. Translated, it gives CASSSWSRTDTQYF.

Written as DNA, the CDR3 is TGTGCCTGGAGGGGCTCCTACGAGCAGTACTTC. Translating gives CAWRGSYEQYF. The chain recombines TRBV30 with TRBJ2-7; D unclear. The CDR3 extends over 11 amino acids. V gave up 3 bases and J gave up 0 bases, with 3 bases separating them. Looked up from germline, CDR1 is GTSNPN and CDR2 is SVGIG (reference sequence).

The V call is TRBV29-1, the J call TRBJ2-1, with D possibly TRBD2 on 6 matching bases. Deletions cut 0 bases from V and 6 bases from J, with 9 bases between. Germline V gene data show CDR1 as SQVTM and CDR2 as ANQGSEA. This CDR3 spans 13 amino acids. The CDR3 sequence: CSVEDGRTNEQFF. The CDR3 DNA sequence: TGCAGCGTTGAAGACGGGAGAACCAATGAGCAGTTCTTC.

V gene TRBV9 combines with J gene TRBJ2-5, with 11 bases aligning to TRBD2. The CDR3 contains 14 residues. From germline, CDR1 is SGDLS and CDR2 YYNGEE. Trimming cost V 3 bases and J 4 bases; bases outside gene matches: 2. The CDR3 sequence is CASSGGLAGETQYF. The DNA for the CDR3 is TGTGCCAGCAGCGGAGGACTAGCGGGAGAGACCCAGTACTTC.

V gene TRBV10-2 combines with J gene TRBJ2-7, with 13 bases identical to TRBD2. The CDR3 extends over 13 amino acids. Looked up from germline, CDR1 is WSHSY and CDR2 is SAAADI. The V gene end was trimmed by 10 bases and the J gene end by 1 base; junction bases not matched to a gene: 1. Here the CDR3 reads CATGLAGSYEQYF. CDR3 coding DNA: TGCGCCACGGGACTAGCGGGGTCCTACGAGCAGTACTTC.

The rearrangement links TRBV28 to TRBJ2-5; 9 bases align to TRBD1. The CDR3 totals 15 residues. The germline gives CDR1 MDHEN, CDR2 SYDVKM. V was pared by 4 bases and J by 3 bases, with 6 bases of the junction left unmatched. CDR3 in amino acids: CASSSRDRGKETQYF. CDR3 sequence (DNA): TGTGCCAGCAGTTCCCGAGACAGGGGGAAAGAGACCCAGTACTTC.

The CDR3 sequence is CASSSDRGYTGELFF. Written as DNA, the CDR3 is TGTGCCAGCAGCTCGGACAGGGGGTACACCGGGGAGCTGTTTTTT. The chain recombines TRBV5-5 with TRBJ2-2; 10 bases align to TRBD1. Germline values: CDR1 SGHKS, CDR2 YYEKEE (reference sequence). The CDR3 contains 15 residues. The junction had 2 bases not matched to a gene; V was cut back by 3 bases and J by 3 bases.

The chain recombines TRBV14 with TRBJ2-1; weak D call: TRBD2 (7 bases). The CDR3 spans 16 residues. Germline CDR1 SGHDN, CDR2 FVKESK. Trimming shortened V by 0 bases and J by 5 bases, and 14 bases separated the two germline ends. Here the CDR3 DNA reads TGTGCCAGCAGCCAAGATTTCGGGGGGCCGGACAATGAGCAGTTCTTC. The encoded protein is CASSQDFGGPDNEQFF.

V gene TRBV19 combines with J gene TRBJ2-7, with TRBD1 as a possible D gene (5 bases). Trimming took off 5 bases at V and 6 bases at J, with 8 bases between the two ends. Looked up from germline, CDR1 is LNHDA and CDR2 is SQIVND (reference sequence). There are 11 residues in the CDR3. The CDR3 bases are TGTGCCAGTAGTGCAGGGCGCGAGCAGTACTTC. Its translation: CASSAGREQYF.

The chain combines TRBV23-1 with TRBJ2-1; D possibly corresponds to TRBD1 (5 bases). TRBV23-1 falls under the ORF class, with uncertain function. Trimming left V 2 bases short and J 10 bases short, with 6 bases between. The CDR3 consists of 11 residues. This CDR3 reads CASSQGAEQFF. The CDR3 DNA reads as TGCGCCAGCAGTCAAGGGGCGGAGCAGTTCTTC.